This TCR beta chain is from a study of blood T cells in healthy people across ages. Findings of the study overall: Per-million-T-cell TCR beta diversity fell roughly linearly with age. One million T cells yielded diversity estimates that were considered underestimates.

The CDR3 spans 13 residues. Germline-derived CDR1 and CDR2 are MNHEY and SVGEGT. A note on this clonotype: What it binds is unknown.

A second PCR, run for roughly 6 to 11 cycles, used a sample-barcoded 5' primer plus a J-beta primer mix. Unique molecular identifiers of 12 random nucleotides labeled each cDNA. Each CDR3 protein is one row after TCRdb ran MiXCR on the 5' RACE reads. The data contain 700,000 or so distinct CDR3 sequences, around a fifth of them singletons. The sequencing sample was made of blood. The chain joins TRBV6-2 or TRBV6-3 to TRBJ2-5, with a weak D call TRBD2 (6 bases). The J call may be mistaken, given a closer DNA end match to TRBJ2-7. The receptor was isolated from a man aged 70 or older in good health. The CDR3 DNA reads as TGTGCCAGCACTCAGACTAGTCCCAACGAGCAGTACGTC. Amino acids: CASTQTSPNEQYV.